The next 20 T cell receptor beta chains were all read from a single sample in a study of blood T cell repertoires in COVID-19. TCRdb keeps only in-frame clones here, not all; method: immunoSEQ multiplex PCR. Of under 150,000 clones in the sample, roughly nine tenths were seen once. Sequenced input: peripheral blood. These receptors all come from a man in his fifties or sixties with active COVID-19.

The J gene is TRBJ2-3, the V gene TRBV19; TRBD2 agrees at 7 bases. V shed 7 bases, J shed 4 bases, and the junction held 8 bases outside the gene matches. The CDR3 has 14 amino acids. From germline, CDR1 is LNHDA and CDR2 SQIVND (reference sequence). CDR3 protein: CASKSAGDADTQYF. CDR3 nucleotide sequence: TGTGCCAGTAAATCGGCGGGGGACGCAGATACGCAGTATTTT.

The J gene is TRBJ2-7, the V gene TRBV5-5; D ambiguous. V shed 1 base and J shed 2 bases, with 7 bases lying between them. The CDR3 contains 13 residues. Looked up from germline, CDR1 is SGHKS and CDR2 is YYEKEE (reference sequence). The CDR3: CASSLTLTYEQYF. The CDR3 DNA follows: TGTGCCAGCAGCTTGACACTAACCTACGAGCAGTACTTC. The full variable domain, completed using reference TRBV5-5 and TRBJ2-7, is DAGVTQSPTHLIKTRGQQVTLRCSPISGHKSVSWYQQVLGQGPQFIFQYYEKEERGRGNFPDRFSARQFPNYSSELNVNALLLGDSALYLCASSLTLTYEQYFGPGTRLTVT.

The chain is built from TRBV9 and TRBJ2-3; D is perhaps TRBD2 (6 bases). CDR1 is SGDLS and CDR2 is YYNGEE in the germline V gene. V was clipped by 4 bases and J by 6 bases, with 15 bases between them. The CDR3 runs to 14 residues. CDR3 DNA sequence: TGTGCCAGCAGCCCCCCTGGCGGGGTGGATACGCAGTATTTT. It translates to CASSPPGGVDTQYF.

As DNA, the CDR3 is TGTGCCAGCAGCTTAATGGGCCATAATGGACAAGAGACCCAGTACTTC. This sequence encodes CASSLMGHNGQETQYF. The gene calls are TRBV7-3 and TRBJ2-5; D remains unclear. V lost 1 base to trimming and J lost 2 bases, with 14 bases between them. Germline CDR1 SGHTA, CDR2 FQGTGA. This CDR3 is built from 16 residues.

The gene calls are TRBV5-6 and TRBJ2-1, with TRBD2 matching 8 bases. The CDR3 extends over 15 amino acids. V gave up 4 bases and J gave up 1 base; unmatched junction bases: 4. Germline V gives CDR1 SGHDT, CDR2 YYEEEE. CDR3 loop: CASSRPGGSYNEQFF. CDR3 in DNA: TGTGCCAGCAGCCGGCCGGGGGGGTCCTACAATGAGCAGTTCTTC.

J is TRBJ2-7 and V is TRBV10-3; 8 bases map to TRBD1. CDR1 is ENHRY and CDR2 is SYGVKD in the germline V gene. Germline trimming cut 3 bases from V and 4 bases from J; bases unmatched to any gene: 8. CDR3 length: 15 residues. The CDR3 reads CAISEPTGARYEQYF. Here the CDR3 DNA reads TGTGCCATCAGTGAACCGACAGGGGCGCGGTACGAGCAGTACTTC.

This chain links TRBV24-1 with TRBJ1-5; D gene ambiguous. Trimming stripped 0 bases from V and 5 bases from J, with 7 bases between. Germline V gene data show CDR1 as KGHDR and CDR2 as SFDVKD. The CDR3 length is 14 residues. For the CDR3, the DNA is TGTGCCACCAGTGATTTGCGGCAGGATCAGCCCCAGCATTTT. Amino acid sequence: CATSDLRQDQPQHF.

The rearrangement joins TRBV6-5 to TRBJ2-2, with 10 bases fitting TRBD2. The junction had 5 bases not matched to a gene; V was cut back by 4 bases and J by 3 bases. Germline assignment: CDR1 MNHEY and CDR2 SVGAGI. The CDR3 extends over 16 amino acids. The CDR3 spells CASSSSGSKDTGELFF. The CDR3 DNA reads as TGTGCCAGCAGTTCTAGCGGGAGTAAAGACACCGGGGAGCTGTTTTTT.

The chain carries TRBV19 and TRBJ2-3, with D possibly matching TRBD2 (5 bases). Per the germline V gene, CDR1 is LNHDA and CDR2 is SQIVND (reference sequence). This CDR3 has 15 residues. Trimming took 5 bases from V and 5 from J, leaving 17 bases between them. CDR3 coding DNA: TGTGCCAGTAGTGAGGGCTTTGGAAGAGGAGATACGCAGTATTTT. Protein: CASSEGFGRGDTQYF.

The chain links TRBV7-9 to TRBJ2-3, with 9 bases matching TRBD1. CDR1 and CDR2 (germline): SEHNR, FQNEAQ (reference sequence). Unmatched junction bases numbered 7, after V lost 6 bases and J lost 6 bases. The CDR3 loop spans 14 amino acids. DNA for the CDR3: TGTGCCAGCAGGCCGGGACAGGGTGGGGATACGCAGTATTTT. This gives the protein CASRPGQGGDTQYF.

This sequence joins TRBV4-1 and TRBJ2-2, with 7 bases matching TRBD1. The V and J ends lost 4 bases and 6 bases, in that order; junction bases with no gene match: 14. The CDR3 has 17 amino acids. Per the germline V gene, CDR1 is MGHRA and CDR2 is YSYEKL. The CDR3 coding sequence is TGCGCCAGCAGCCGATCGGAGCAGGGGGTTATGGCCGGGGAGCTGTTTTTT. Its translation is CASSRSEQGVMAGELFF.

This clone was observed a few times. The rearrangement uses TRBV9 and TRBJ2-1; possible D gene TRBD2, 6 bases. V gave up 4 bases and J gave up 2 bases, with 13 bases separating them. The CDR3 sequence is 15 residues long. The germline V gene has CDR1 SGDLS and CDR2 YYNGEE. CDR3 in DNA: TGTGCCAGCAGCTTGGGGCGGGGTGCCTACAATGAGCAGTTCTTC. Amino acids: CASSLGRGAYNEQFF.

The genes are TRBV7-2 and TRBJ2-5; possible D gene TRBD2, 6 bases. V lost 5 bases to trimming and J lost 7 bases, with 17 bases between them. Germline CDR1 reads SGHTA; CDR2 reads FQGNSA. The CDR3 contains 14 residues. CDR3: CASSAWGVEGTQYF. The DNA for the CDR3 is TGTGCCAGCAGCGCTTGGGGGGTCGAAGGGACCCAGTACTTC.

V and J are TRBV3-1 (or the pseudogene TRBV3-2) and TRBJ1-6; 9 nucleotides line up with TRBD1. J was trimmed by 8 bases and V by 5 bases; bases with no gene match: 7. Germline values: CDR1 LGHDT, CDR2 YNNKEL (reference sequence). The CDR3 consists of 15 residues. The CDR3 DNA is TGTGCCAGCAGCTCCGGGACAGGGTCGGATTCACCCCTCCACTTT. Amino acids: CASSSGTGSDSPLHF.

This chain uses TRBV7-6 with TRBJ2-3; TRBD1 matches at 8 bases. The germline V gene encodes CDR1 SGHVS and CDR2 FNYEAQ. This CDR3 has 16 amino acids. V shed 2 bases, J shed 0 bases, and the junction held 4 bases outside the gene matches. This chain's CDR3 is CASSLLDRASTDTQYF. The CDR3 bases are TGTGCCAGCAGCTTACTGGACAGGGCTAGCACAGATACGCAGTATTTT.

The chain recombines TRBV20-1 with TRBJ2-7; D is possibly TRBD1 (5 bases). Trimming shortened V by 3 bases and J by 4 bases, and 13 bases separated the two germline ends. CDR1 DFQATT and CDR2 SNEGSKA come from the germline V gene (reference sequence). The CDR3 has 13 amino acids. This CDR3 is CSASNQGGYEQYV. The CDR3 nucleotides are TGCAGTGCTAGTAACCAGGGTGGATACGAGCAGTACGTC.

V and J are TRBV6-1 and TRBJ1-2; weak D call: TRBD1 (6 bases). V lost 2 bases and J lost 5, with 21 bases in between. The CDR3 is 17 amino acids. In germline, CDR1 is MNHNS, CDR2 SASEGT. CDR3 sequence reads: CASSERNGDISRYGYTF. The CDR3 DNA is TGTGCCAGCAGTGAAAGGAACGGGGACATCAGTCGTTATGGCTACACCTTC.

The chain is built from TRBV6-6 and TRBJ2-2, with 12 nucleotides matching TRBD1. The J segment lost 6 bases and the V segment lost 4 bases, leaving 3 bases of the junction unmatched. The germline V gene encodes CDR1 MNHNY and CDR2 SVGAGI (reference sequence). This CDR3 region has 15 residues. DNA of the CDR3: TGTGCCAGCAGTTCCCGGGACAGGGGGCCCGGGGAGCTGTTTTTT. This sequence encodes CASSSRDRGPGELFF.

J is TRBJ1-4 and V is TRBV11-3, with 9 positions matching TRBD1. Germline CDR1 SGHNT, CDR2 YENEEA. The trim removed 5 bases at V and 7 bases at J, leaving 8 bases unmatched. There are 15 residues in the CDR3. CDR3 loop: CASSQNTGGGEKLFF. In DNA form, the CDR3 reads TGTGCCAGCAGCCAAAATACAGGGGGCGGTGAAAAACTGTTTTTT.

The CDR3 sequence: CASSLSSLLKPPAKNIQYF. CDR3 in DNA: TGTGCCAGCAGTTTATCGAGCCTCTTGAAACCCCCAGCCAAAAACATTCAGTACTTC. The V gene is TRBV27, the J gene TRBJ2-4; D is ambiguous. Trimming took off 0 bases at V and 0 bases at J, with 18 bases between the two ends. The CDR3 runs 19 residues. CDR1 and CDR2 from the germline V gene are MNHEY and SMNVEV (reference sequence).